Below are 5 T cell receptor beta chains sequenced from a single sample in a study of technical replicates of blood from a handful of donors. Libraries were prepared by immunoSEQ multiplex PCR; TCRdb keeps only in-frame clonotypes and omits some of them. The sample contains more than 65,000 clones, roughly 92% of which appear only once. The sample consisted of T cells isolated from PBMCs. The receptors come from a human donor in good health.

This clone was picked up one time. The gene calls are TRBV30 and TRBJ2-3, with 8 bases identical to TRBD1. Trimming took 3 bases from V and 3 from J; bases not matched to a gene: 5. CDR1 and CDR2 (germline): GTSNPN, SVGIG (reference sequence). The CDR3 totals 14 residues. CDR3 region: CAWSRGRITDTQYF. The CDR3 DNA reads as TGTGCCTGGAGCAGGGGGCGCATAACAGATACGCAGTATTTT.

The genes are TRBV27 and TRBJ2-7, with TRBD1 matching 8 bases. J gave up 2 bases and V 3 bases, and 3 bases lay outside the gene matches. Germline-derived CDR1 and CDR2 are MNHEY and SMNVEV (reference sequence). The CDR3 contains 14 residues. CDR3 nucleotide sequence: TGTGCCAGCAGTTTCCAGGGGGCCCCCTACGAGCAGTACTTC. This codes for CASSFQGAPYEQYF.

CDR3 bases: TGTGCCAGTAGAGGAAGACAGGAGATCAATCAGCCCCAGCATTTT. It translates to CASRGRQEINQPQHF. The chain recombines TRBV19 with TRBJ1-5; tentatively, D is TRBD1 (6 bases). Trimming left V 6 bases short and J 3 bases short, with 15 bases between. CDR3 length equals 15 residues. The germline CDR1 and CDR2 sequences are LNHDA and SQIVND (reference sequence).

This clone was seen a single time. V and J are TRBV14 and TRBJ2-1; 13 bases line up with TRBD2. Germline V lookup: CDR1 SGHDN, CDR2 FVKESK. V dropped 3 bases and J dropped 2; count of bases not matched to a gene: 7. CDR3 size: 18 residues. CDR3 in DNA: TGTGCCAGCAGCCACCCGGGACTAGCGGGATTGACCTACAATGAGCAGTTCTTC. Its protein product is CASSHPGLAGLTYNEQFF.

J is TRBJ1-5 and V is TRBV6-5; 7 positions agree with TRBD1. Per germline, CDR1 MNHEY and CDR2 SVGAGI. With V trimmed by 5 bases and J by 3 bases, 4 bases remained unmatched. The CDR3 loop spans 14 amino acids. The CDR3 reads CASSTGDINQPQHF. CDR3 DNA sequence: TGTGCCAGCAGTACAGGGGATATCAATCAGCCCCAGCATTTT.